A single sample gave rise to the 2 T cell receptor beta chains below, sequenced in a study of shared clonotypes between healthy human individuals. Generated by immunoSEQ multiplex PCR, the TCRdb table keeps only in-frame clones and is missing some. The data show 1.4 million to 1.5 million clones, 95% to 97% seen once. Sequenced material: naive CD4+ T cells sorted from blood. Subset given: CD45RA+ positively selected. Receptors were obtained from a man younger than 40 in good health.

The CDR3 coding sequence is TGTGCCAGCAGTTCCCCCCGCCTAGCCCTCTACGAGCAGTACTTC. Its protein is CASSSPRLALYEQYF. The chain is built from TRBV27 and TRBJ2-7, with a possible D match to TRBD2 (5 bases). Germline lookup yields CDR1 MNHEY and CDR2 SMNVEV (reference sequence). The CDR3 sequence is 15 residues long. V was shortened by 4 bases and J by 3 bases, with 16 bases between the two germline ends.

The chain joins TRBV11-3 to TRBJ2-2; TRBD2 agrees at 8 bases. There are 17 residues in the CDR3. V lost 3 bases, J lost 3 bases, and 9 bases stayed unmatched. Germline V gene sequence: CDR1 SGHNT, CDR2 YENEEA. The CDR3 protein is CASSLGMAGGDTGELFF. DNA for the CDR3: TGTGCCAGCAGCTTGGGTATGGCGGGAGGAGACACCGGGGAGCTGTTTTTT. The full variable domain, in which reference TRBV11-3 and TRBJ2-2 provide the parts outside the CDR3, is EAGVVQSPRYKIIEKKQPVAFWCNPISGHNTLYWYLQNLGQGPELLIRYENEEAVDDSQLPKDRFSAERLKGVDSTLKIQPAELGDSAVYLCASSLGMAGGDTGELFFGEGSRLTVL.